The T cell receptor beta chain described here comes from a study of vaccination effects on CD4 cells after COVID-19. Only in-frame clones appear in the TCRdb table, and some are missing; sequencing was by immunoSEQ multiplex PCR. The repertoire includes tens of thousands of clones, roughly three quarters of them detected once, and roughly 1.9% sits in the top ten. For this clone: Its specificity is not known.

The authors isolated CD4+ T cells after more than eight days of culture. Vaccine recipients lacked prior SARS-CoV-2 infection and had negative nucleocapsid antibodies. Each culture had half its medium swapped for IL-2 medium on days 3 and 7. V gave up 0 bases and J gave up 15 bases; unmatched junction bases: 7. This CDR3 is 13 amino acids long. The TCR sequence derives from a human donor who received a COVID-19 vaccine. The rearrangement uses TRBV12-3 or TRBV12-4 and TRBJ2-1; 8 positions agree with TRBD2. Sequenced material: CD4+ T cells from PBMCs cultured without peptide, taken before COVID-19 vaccination. CDR3 sequence: CASSLALASGWFF. In DNA, the CDR3 is TGTGCCAGCAGTTTAGCGTTGGCTAGCGGGTGGTTCTTC.